The 2 T cell receptor beta chains reported below all come from one sample, sequenced in a study of early T cells in non-severe SARS-CoV-2 infection. One entry per CDR3 protein results from TCRdb running MiXCR on the 5' RACE reads. The sample gives fewer than 35,000 distinct CDR3 sequences, around 9% of which show up once; about 12% is in the top ten. The specimen sequenced was whole blood. The receptors stem from an adult who was a healthcare worker with PCR-confirmed SARS-CoV-2 infection or an uninfected control (not recorded which).

There are many counts of this clonotype. Germline is not matched at one junction end, which may reflect a read error. The chain has TRBV7-2 and TRBJ1-5; D is perhaps TRBD1 (5 bases). The germline V gene encodes CDR1 SGHTA and CDR2 FQGNSA. The CDR3 extends over 14 amino acids. This chain's CDR3 is CASRATQGNPPQHF. CDR3 coding DNA: TGTGCCAGCAGGGCCACTCAGGGCAATCCGCCCCAGCATTTT.

This clonotype was counted many times. The chain employs TRBV7-9 and TRBJ1-2; a possible D gene is TRBD1 (6 bases). There are 13 residues in the CDR3. Trimming shortened V by 6 bases and J by 8 bases, and 16 bases separated the two germline ends. Germline-derived CDR1 and CDR2 are SEHNR and FQNEAQ (reference sequence). The CDR3 sequence: CASSSTGILGYTF. The CDR3 DNA follows: TGTGCCAGCAGTAGTACAGGGATATTGGGCTACACCTTC.